This T cell receptor beta chain was captured in a study of T-cell memory formation after mild COVID-19. Study-wide findings and caveats: Contracting clones from day 15 to 85 showed balanced CD4/CD8; later expanders favored CD4+. Chiefly within CM and EM were the contracting CD4+ clones; CD8+ ones were within EMRA. Pre-infection memory carried some responding clones, suggesting that cross-reactive memory joined.

The CDR3 length is 15 residues. Trimming took off 4 bases at V and 3 bases at J, with 14 bases between the two ends. Per the germline V gene, CDR1 is SGHRS and CDR2 is YFSETQ. The TCR alpha and TCR beta cDNA libraries, bearing sample barcodes and UMIs, were generated by 5'RACE using constant-segment primers. A single record per CDR3 protein comes from TCRdb applying MiXCR to the 5' RACE reads. The data contain about 110,000 distinct CDR3 sequences, around 11% of them singletons. This clonotype was found many times. Antigen unknown. The sequenced material came from PBMCs or a T cell subset sorted from them (not recorded which). The rearrangement joins TRBV5-1 to TRBJ2-1; D not resolved. This clonotype was obtained from an adult woman who had mild COVID-19 (a few samples of this study predate the infection). Cell type and time point are not known. CDR3 sequence (DNA): TGCGCCAGCAGCCTACTTTGGGCAGGCTACAATGAGCAGTTCTTC. It yields the protein CASSLLWAGYNEQFF.